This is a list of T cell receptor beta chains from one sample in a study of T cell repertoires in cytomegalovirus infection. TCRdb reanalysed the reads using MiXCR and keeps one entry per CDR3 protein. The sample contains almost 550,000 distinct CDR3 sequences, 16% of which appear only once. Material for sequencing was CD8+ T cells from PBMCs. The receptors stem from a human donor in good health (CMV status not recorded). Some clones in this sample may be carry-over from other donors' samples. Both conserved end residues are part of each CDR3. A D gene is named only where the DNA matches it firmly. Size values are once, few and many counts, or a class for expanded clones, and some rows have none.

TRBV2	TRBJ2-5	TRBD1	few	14	CASSSRDRQETQYF	TGTGCCAGCAGTTCTCGGGACAGGCAAGAGACCCAGTACTTC
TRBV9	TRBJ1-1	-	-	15	CASSVAPGLNTEAFF	TGTGCCAGCAGCGTAGCACCGGGTCTGAACACTGAAGCTTTCTTT
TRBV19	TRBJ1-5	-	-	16	CASSSGGTFSNQPQHF	TGTGCCAGTAGTTCGGGGGGGACGTTTAGCAATCAGCCCCAGCATTTT
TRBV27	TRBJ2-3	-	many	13	CASSFDRPDTQYF	TGTGCCAGCAGTTTTGATAGGCCAGATACGCAGTATTTT
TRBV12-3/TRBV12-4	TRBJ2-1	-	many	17	CASSLVILGSSYNEQFF	TGTGCCAGCAGTTTAGTGATATTGGGAAGCTCCTACAATGAGCAGTTCTTC
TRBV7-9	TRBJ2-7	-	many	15	CASSPRTPRVYEQYF	TGTGCCAGCAGCCCCCGGACACCTAGGGTTTACGAGCAGTACTTC
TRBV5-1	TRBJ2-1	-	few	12	CASSSGVAEQFF	TGCGCCAGCAGTTCAGGCGTAGCGGAGCAGTTCTTC
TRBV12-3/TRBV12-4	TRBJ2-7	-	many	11	CASRGGKEQYF	TGTGCCAGTAGAGGGGGGAAAGAGCAGTACTTC
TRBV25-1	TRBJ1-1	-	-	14	CASSQRAANTEAFF	TGTGCCAGCAGCCAAAGGGCAGCGAACACTGAAGCTTTCTTT
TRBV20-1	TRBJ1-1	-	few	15	CSARWGRGWNTEAFF	TGCAGTGCAAGATGGGGCAGGGGTTGGAACACTGAAGCTTTCTTT